These T cell receptor beta chains were read from a single sample in a study of blood T cells in healthy people across ages. TCRdb ran MiXCR on the 5' RACE reads and lists one entry per CDR3 protein. The repertoire holds roughly 1,800,000 distinct CDR3 sequences, with less than 50% as singletons. The sample consisted of blood. All receptors come from a woman between 35 and 50 years old in good health. Both conserved end residues are part of each CDR3. Fields, in order: CDR3 length, V gene, CDR3 protein.

cdr3_length: 15
v_call: TRBV5-1
cdr3_aa: CASSLGRTGTNEQFF

cdr3_length: 13
v_call: TRBV20-1
cdr3_aa: CSAYRDWGYEQYF

cdr3_length: 14
v_call: TRBV7-9
cdr3_aa: CASSLNTDIYGYTF

cdr3_length: 16
v_call: TRBV4-3
cdr3_aa: CASSQRGGSANEKLFF

cdr3_length: 13
v_call: TRBV2
cdr3_aa: CASSELEQETQYF

cdr3_length: 14
v_call: TRBV4-2
cdr3_aa: CASSQVTGKETQYF

cdr3_length: 16
v_call: TRBV29-1
cdr3_aa: CSVGSDRSHSGNTIYF

cdr3_length: 12
v_call: TRBV29-1
cdr3_aa: CSVERGANEQYF

cdr3_length: 15
v_call: TRBV9
cdr3_aa: CASSPLRGNRETQYF

cdr3_length: 14
v_call: TRBV7-8
cdr3_aa: CASRAGTGDTEAFF

cdr3_length: 16
v_call: TRBV7-9
cdr3_aa: CASSSGVASNTGELFF

cdr3_length: 12
v_call: TRBV10-3
cdr3_aa: CAISEKGNEQYF

cdr3_length: 13
v_call: TRBV6-1
cdr3_aa: CASSEGLAYEQYF

cdr3_length: 13
v_call: TRBV2
cdr3_aa: CASSALGGVVQYF

cdr3_length: 15
v_call: TRBV25-1
cdr3_aa: CASSDSGGVYNEQYF

cdr3_length: 14
v_call: TRBV7-9
cdr3_aa: CASSLALNPYEQYF

cdr3_length: 13
v_call: TRBV11-1
cdr3_aa: CASSVGYRETQYF

cdr3_length: 18
v_call: TRBV6-2/TRBV6-3
cdr3_aa: CASSYPTSSRGHRDTQYF

cdr3_length: 15
v_call: TRBV6-5
cdr3_aa: CASSYSGGTNEKLFF

cdr3_length: 14
v_call: TRBV7-2
cdr3_aa: CACSILAAEYTQYF

cdr3_length: 14
v_call: TRBV29-1
cdr3_aa: CSVESNGQGHGYTF

cdr3_length: 14
v_call: TRBV5-6
cdr3_aa: CASSEQGAVYGYTF

cdr3_length: 11
v_call: TRBV20-1
cdr3_aa: CSARDRVPGFF

cdr3_length: 17
v_call: TRBV6-6
cdr3_aa: CASSYWSSTTTNEKLFF

cdr3_length: 15
v_call: TRBV7-3
cdr3_aa: CASSTRQGAEDTQYF

cdr3_length: 16
v_call: TRBV6-2/TRBV6-3
cdr3_aa: CASSPRASGGPYEQYF

cdr3_length: 13
v_call: TRBV29-1
cdr3_aa: CSVSVHMNTEAFF

cdr3_length: 13
v_call: TRBV20-1
cdr3_aa: CSARVPGTDEQFF

cdr3_length: 13
v_call: TRBV6-2/TRBV6-3
cdr3_aa: CASRGLAPHEQYF

cdr3_length: 12
v_call: TRBV20-1
cdr3_aa: CSARFLGWEAFF

cdr3_length: 19
v_call: TRBV29-1
cdr3_aa: CSVRWGAGVGFSSIDTQYF

cdr3_length: 14
v_call: TRBV9
cdr3_aa: CASLNQGAKNIQYF

cdr3_length: 14
v_call: TRBV5-1
cdr3_aa: CASSARVLLREQYF

cdr3_length: 15
v_call: TRBV9
cdr3_aa: CASSVVDGGGNEQFF

cdr3_length: 14
v_call: TRBV20-1
cdr3_aa: CSAIEAGRAYEQYF

cdr3_length: 11
v_call: TRBV29-1
cdr3_aa: CSVDSLREQFF

cdr3_length: 14
v_call: TRBV29-1
cdr3_aa: CSVTWASRGSPLHF